This T cell receptor (beta chain) was sequenced in a study of T cell changes during pregnancy in multiple sclerosis. The CDR3 sequence is 17 residues long. The ends were cut back, 0 bases at V and 2 bases at J, with 12 bases in the middle. CDR1 is SGHDT and CDR2 is YYEEEE in the germline V gene. TCRdb keeps only in-frame clones here, not all; method: immunoSEQ multiplex PCR. The sample holds roughly 48,000 clones, just over 85% seen once. Sequenced here: CD4+ T cells from peripheral blood mononuclear cells, sampled in the second trimester of pregnancy. The chain links TRBV5-6 to TRBJ2-6; D ambiguous. This receptor was obtained from a female donor with multiple sclerosis, enrolled in a pregnancy study. This CDR3 is CASSLVAARAGANVLTF. CDR3 nucleotide sequence: TGTGCCAGCAGCTTGGTAGCCGCCCGTGCTGGGGCCAACGTCCTGACTTTC.